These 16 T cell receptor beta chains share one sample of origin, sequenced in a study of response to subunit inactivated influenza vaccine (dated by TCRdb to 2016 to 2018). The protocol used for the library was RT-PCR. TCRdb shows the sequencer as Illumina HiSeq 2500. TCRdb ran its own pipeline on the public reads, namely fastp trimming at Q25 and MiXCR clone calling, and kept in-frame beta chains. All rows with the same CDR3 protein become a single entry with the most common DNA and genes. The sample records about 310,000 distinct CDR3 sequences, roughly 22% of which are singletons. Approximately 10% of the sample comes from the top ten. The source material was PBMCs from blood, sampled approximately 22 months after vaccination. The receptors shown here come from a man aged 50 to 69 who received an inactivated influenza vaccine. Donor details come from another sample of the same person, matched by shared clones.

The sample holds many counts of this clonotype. The CDR3 DNA sequence: TGTGCCAGCAGCTTAACAGGGGGCACTGAAGCTTTCTTT. As protein: CASSLTGGTEAFF. The rearrangement links TRBV7-2 to TRBJ1-1, with 8 bases aligning to TRBD1. With 2 bases clipped from V and 4 bases from J, the junction kept 0 bases outside the gene matches. The germline V gene has CDR1 SGHTA and CDR2 FQGNSA. The CDR3 is 13 residues long.

The CDR3, as DNA: TGTGCCAGCAGTTACGCGGGGAGGAGAGGCACCGGGGAGCTGTTTTTT. Amino acid sequence: CASSYAGRRGTGELFF. This chain uses TRBV6-2 or TRBV6-3 with TRBJ2-2; a weak D match, TRBD2 (6 bases). This CDR3 has 16 amino acids. Germline values: CDR1 MNHEY, CDR2 SVGEGT. The V and J ends lost 2 bases and 4 bases respectively, with 14 bases between them.

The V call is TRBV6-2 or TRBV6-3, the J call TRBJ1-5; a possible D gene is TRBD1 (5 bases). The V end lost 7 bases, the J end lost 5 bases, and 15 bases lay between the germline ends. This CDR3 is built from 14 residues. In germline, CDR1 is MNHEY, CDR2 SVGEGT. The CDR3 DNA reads TGTGCCAGCAACACCCGGCAGGGCGATCAGCCCCAGCATTTT. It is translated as CASNTRQGDQPQHF.

CDR3 in amino acids: CASRLTGGGEKLFF. The CDR3 DNA is TGTGCCAGCAGGTTAACAGGGGGCGGTGAAAAACTGTTTTTT. The chain is built from TRBV28 and TRBJ1-4; 9 positions match TRBD1. The CDR3 length is 14 residues. Trimming cost V 6 bases and J 7 bases; bases outside gene matches: 6. CDR1 MDHEN and CDR2 SYDVKM come from the germline V gene.

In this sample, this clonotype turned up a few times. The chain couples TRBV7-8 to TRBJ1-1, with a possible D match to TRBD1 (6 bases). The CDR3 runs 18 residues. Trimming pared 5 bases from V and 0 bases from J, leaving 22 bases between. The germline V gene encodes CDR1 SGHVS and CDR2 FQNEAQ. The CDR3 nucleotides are TGTGCCAGCAGCGGAAGGGGGGACGGATCCTCTTTGAACACTGAAGCTTTCTTT. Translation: CASSGRGDGSSLNTEAFF.

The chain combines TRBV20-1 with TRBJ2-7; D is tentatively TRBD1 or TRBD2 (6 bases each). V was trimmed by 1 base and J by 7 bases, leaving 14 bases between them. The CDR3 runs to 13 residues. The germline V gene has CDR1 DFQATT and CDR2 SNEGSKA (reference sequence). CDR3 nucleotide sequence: TGCAGTGCTAGAGTGGGGGGCCAGACAGAGCAGTACTTC. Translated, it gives CSARVGGQTEQYF.

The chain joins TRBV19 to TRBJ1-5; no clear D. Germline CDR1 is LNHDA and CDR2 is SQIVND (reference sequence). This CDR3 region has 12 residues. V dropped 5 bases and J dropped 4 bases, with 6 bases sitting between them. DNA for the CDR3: TGTGCCAGTAGTCTTCGGAATCAGCCCCAGCATTTT. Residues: CASSLRNQPQHF.

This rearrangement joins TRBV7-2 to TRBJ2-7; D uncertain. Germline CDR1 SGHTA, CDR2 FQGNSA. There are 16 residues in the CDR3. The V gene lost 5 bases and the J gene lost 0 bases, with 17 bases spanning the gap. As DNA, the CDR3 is TGTGCCAGCAGCCCCTCCCGGGCAGCCCGCTCCTACGAGCAGTACTTC. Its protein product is CASSPSRAARSYEQYF. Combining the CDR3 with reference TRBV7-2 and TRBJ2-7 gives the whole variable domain GAGVSQSPSNKVTEKGKDVELRCDPISGHTALYWYRQSLGQGLEFLIYFQGNSAPDKSGLPSDRFSAERTGGSVSTLTIQRTQQEDSAVYLCASSPSRAARSYEQYFGPGTRLTVT.

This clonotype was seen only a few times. The CDR3 nucleotides are TGTGCCAGCAGTACCGGACAGGGGCAGGAGACCCAGTACTTC. It is translated as CASSTGQGQETQYF. J is TRBJ2-5 and V is TRBV6-1; TRBD1 aligns across 9 bases. There are 14 residues in the CDR3. Germline CDR1 reads MNHNS; CDR2 reads SASEGT. The ends lost 5 bases at V and 5 bases at J; junction bases unmatched: 6.

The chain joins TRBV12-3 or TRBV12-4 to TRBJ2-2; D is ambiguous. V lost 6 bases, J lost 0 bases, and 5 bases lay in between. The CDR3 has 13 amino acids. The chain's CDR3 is CASRVANTGELFF. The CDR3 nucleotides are TGTGCCAGCAGGGTAGCGAACACCGGGGAGCTGTTTTTT.

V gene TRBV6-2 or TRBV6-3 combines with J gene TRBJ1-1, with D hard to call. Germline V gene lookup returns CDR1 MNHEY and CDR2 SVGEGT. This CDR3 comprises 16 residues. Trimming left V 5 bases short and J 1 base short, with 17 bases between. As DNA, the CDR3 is TGTGCCAGCAGTGCCCCTCCCCCGCAATCGAACACTGAAGCTTTCTTT. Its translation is CASSAPPPQSNTEAFF.

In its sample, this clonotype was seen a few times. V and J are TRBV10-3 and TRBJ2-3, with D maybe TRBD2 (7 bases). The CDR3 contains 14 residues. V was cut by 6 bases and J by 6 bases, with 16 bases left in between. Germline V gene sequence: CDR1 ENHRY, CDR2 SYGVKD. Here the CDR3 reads CAIRRGGGADTQYF. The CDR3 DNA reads TGTGCCATCAGAAGGGGTGGGGGGGCCGATACGCAGTATTTT.

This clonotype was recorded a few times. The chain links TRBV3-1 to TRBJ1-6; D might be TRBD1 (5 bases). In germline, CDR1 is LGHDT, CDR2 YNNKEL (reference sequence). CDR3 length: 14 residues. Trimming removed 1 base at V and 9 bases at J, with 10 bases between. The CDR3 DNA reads TGTGCCAGCAGCCAAGTTGGGGGGGGTTCACCCCTCCACTTT. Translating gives CASSQVGGGSPLHF. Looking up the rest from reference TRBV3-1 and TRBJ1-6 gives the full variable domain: DTAVSQTPKYLVTQMGNDKSIKCEQNLGHDTMYWYKQDSKKFLKIMFSYNNKELIINETVPNRFSPKSPDKAHLNLHINSLELGDSAVYFCASSQVGGGSPLHFGNGTRLTVT.

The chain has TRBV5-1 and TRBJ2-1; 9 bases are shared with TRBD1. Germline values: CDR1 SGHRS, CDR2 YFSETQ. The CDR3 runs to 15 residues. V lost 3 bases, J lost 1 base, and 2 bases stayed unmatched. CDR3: CASSWGTGSYNEQFF. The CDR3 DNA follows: TGCGCCAGCAGCTGGGGGACAGGGTCCTACAATGAGCAGTTCTTC. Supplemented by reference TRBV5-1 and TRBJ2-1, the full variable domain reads KAGVTQTPRYLIKTRGQQVTLSCSPISGHRSVSWYQQTPGQGLQFLFEYFSETQRNKGNFPGRFSGRQFSNSRSEMNVSTLELGDSALYLCASSWGTGSYNEQFFGPGTRLTVL.

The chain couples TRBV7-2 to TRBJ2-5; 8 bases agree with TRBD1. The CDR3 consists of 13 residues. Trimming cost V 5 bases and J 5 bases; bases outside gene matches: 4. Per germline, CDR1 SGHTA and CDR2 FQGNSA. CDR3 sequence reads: CASSPGTGETQYF. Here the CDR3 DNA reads TGTGCCAGCAGCCCCGGGACAGGCGAGACCCAGTACTTC.

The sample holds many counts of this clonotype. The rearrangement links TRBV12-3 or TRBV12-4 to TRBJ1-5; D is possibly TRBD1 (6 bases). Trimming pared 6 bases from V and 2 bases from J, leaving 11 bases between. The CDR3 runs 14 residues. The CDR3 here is CASSEGGGNQPQHF. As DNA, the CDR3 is TGTGCCAGCAGCGAGGGGGGGGGCAATCAGCCCCAGCATTTT.